The 10 T cell receptor beta chains presented below share a single source sample, sequenced in a study of CD8+CD57+ T cells in acquired aplastic anemia. Genomic DNA, serving as template, underwent TCR beta VDJ and CDR3 profiling. One entry per CDR3 protein, called by TCRdb with MiXCR from the reads. Seen here are 95,000 to 150,000 distinct CDR3 sequences, under 60% observed once, and the top ten hold roughly 30%. For sequencing, patients were chosen who had shown expansion of CD8+CD57+ cells by flow cytometry. The sequencing sample was made of sorted CD4+, CD8+, or CD8+CD57+ T cells (not recorded which) from PBMCs. The source of these receptors is a human donor with aplastic anemia.

The DNA for the CDR3 is TGTGCCAGCTGTCCGGGACAGGGGGATCAGCCCCAGCATTTT. This gives the protein CASCPGQGDQPQHF. The rearrangement joins TRBV2 to TRBJ1-5, with 11 bases lining up with TRBD1. Germline CDR1 and CDR2: SNHLY and FYNNEI. CDR3 size: 14 residues. The V gene end was trimmed by 8 bases and the J gene end by 5 bases; junction bases not matched to a gene: 5.

V gene TRBV10-2 combines with J gene TRBJ2-7, with D tentatively TRBD1 or TRBD2 (5 bases each). V lost 5 bases to trimming and J lost 0 bases, with 14 bases between them. This CDR3 contains 15 residues. CDR1 and CDR2 (germline): WSHSY, SAAADI. The CDR3 region has the DNA TGCGCCAGCAGTTCCCCGGGGCTTAGCTCCTACGAGCAGTACTTC. This translates into CASSSPGLSSYEQYF.

V is TRBV20-1 and J is TRBJ2-5; 7 nucleotides line up with TRBD1. V trimming: 3 bases; J trimming: 2 bases; junction bases outside the gene matches: 9. Germline V gene sequence: CDR1 DFQATT, CDR2 SNEGSKA (reference sequence). This CDR3 is built from 15 residues. CDR3 in DNA: TGCAGTGCTAGGAGGCCCAGGGGGAAGCAAGAGACCCAGTACTTC. Its translation: CSARRPRGKQETQYF.

This chain connects TRBV5-8 to TRBJ1-2; 10 bases match TRBD1. The CDR3 is 15 residues long. V shed 4 bases, J shed 3 bases, and the junction held 6 bases outside the gene matches. Germline V gene sequence: CDR1 SGHTS, CDR2 YDEGEE. This chain's CDR3 is CASSTVGQGDYGYTF. CDR3 coding DNA: TGTGCCAGCAGCACAGTAGGACAGGGGGACTATGGCTACACCTTC.

V gene TRBV10-3 combines with J gene TRBJ1-2; 7 positions match TRBD1. V lost 0 bases and J lost 0; bases outside the gene matches: 4. CDR1 and CDR2 (germline): ENHRY, SYGVKD. The CDR3 sequence is 16 residues long. Here the CDR3 reads CAISESAGGTNYGYTF. The CDR3 DNA is TGTGCCATCAGTGAGTCGGCAGGGGGAACTAACTATGGCTACACCTTC.

Turning to this clonotype: The junction does not match germline at one end; this may be a read error. The rearrangement uses TRBV7-7 and TRBJ2-3, with D perhaps matching TRBD2 (6 bases). This CDR3 comprises 15 residues. CDR1 is SSHAT and CDR2 is FNYEAQ in the germline V gene (reference sequence). Here the CDR3 reads CASSAGRSSTDTQYF. CDR3 DNA sequence: TGTGCTAGCAGCGCCGGGAGATCTAGCACAGATACGCAGTATTTT.

This clonotype has a handful of counts. The chain links TRBV2 to TRBJ2-7; D assignment may be TRBD1 or TRBD2 (7 bases each). V was cut by 8 bases and J by 2 bases, with 16 bases left in between. Germline V gives CDR1 SNHLY, CDR2 FYNNEI. The CDR3 is made up of 14 amino acids. CDR3 sequence: CASGGGGDTYEQYF. The CDR3 DNA reads TGTGCCAGCGGGGGAGGGGGCGATACCTACGAGCAGTACTTC. Full variable domain (missing parts from reference TRBV2 and TRBJ2-7): EPEVTQTPSHQVTQMGQEVILRCVPISNHLYFYWYRQILGQKVEFLVSFYNNEISEKSEIFDDQFSVERPDGSNFTLKIRSTKLEDSAMYFCASGGGGDTYEQYFGPGTRLTVT.

This clonotype was detected many times. This chain uses TRBV25-1 with TRBJ1-1, with 10 bases lining up with TRBD1. The germline V gene encodes CDR1 MGHDK and CDR2 SYGVNS. This CDR3 comprises 16 residues. The ends lost 1 base at V and 5 bases at J; junction bases unmatched: 7. CDR3 amino acids: CASSELGTGVRTEAFF. Here the CDR3 DNA reads TGTGCCAGCAGTGAATTGGGGACAGGGGTACGTACTGAAGCTTTCTTT.

This clonotype was seen once. The chain recombines TRBV13 with TRBJ2-7; 13 nucleotides align to TRBD2. Trimming took 5 bases from V and 4 from J; bases not matched to a gene: 5. The germline gives CDR1 PRHDT, CDR2 FYEKMQ (reference sequence). CDR3 length: 15 residues. CDR3: CASSLELAGGYEQYF. The CDR3 region has the DNA TGTGCCAGCAGCCTCGAACTAGCGGGGGGGTACGAGCAGTACTTC.

The chain links TRBV11-1 to TRBJ2-1; 8 nucleotides agree with TRBD2. Per the germline V gene, CDR1 is SGHAT and CDR2 is FQDESV (reference sequence). The CDR3 sequence is 16 residues long. After removal of 0 bases from V and 5 bases from J, the junction contained 6 bases not matched to a gene. The CDR3 protein is CASSLARQRGNNEQFF. Written as DNA, the CDR3 is TGTGCCAGCAGCTTAGCGCGGCAGCGGGGGAACAATGAGCAGTTCTTC. Combining the CDR3 with reference TRBV11-1 and TRBJ2-1 gives the whole variable domain EAEVAQSPRYKITEKSQAVAFWCDPISGHATLYWYRQILGQGPELLVQFQDESVVDDSQLPKDRFSAERLKGVDSTLKIQPAELGDSAMYLCASSLARQRGNNEQFFGPGTRLTVL.